The rows below give T cell receptor beta chains drawn from one sample of a study of blood T cell repertoires in COVID-19. The method was immunoSEQ multiplex PCR; TCRdb's version includes in-frame clones alone and lacks a portion of them. The data contain 45,000 to 70,000 clones, about 84% of them singletons. Sequencing was done on a sample of peripheral blood. The origin of the receptors is a man between 60 and 70 years old with acute or convalescent COVID-19. CDR3s include the opening cysteine and the closing phenylalanine or tryptophan.

TRBJ2-1 TRBV4-1 CASSQYLAGGPGDEQFF
TRBJ2-1 TRBV5-1 CASSLSLAGGSSLNEQFF
TRBJ2-1 TRBV4-2 CASSRISGTKAYNEQFF
TRBJ1-1 TRBV7-8 CASSLDRGWGEAFF
TRBJ2-4 TRBV28 CASSQLTGGVNIQYF
TRBJ1-6 TRBV19 CASSRDSNNSPLHF
TRBJ2-7 TRBV10-3 CAISEAGGRDSYEQYF
TRBJ2-1 TRBV6-5 CASKLDRGLGDEQFF
TRBJ1-3 TRBV4-1 CASSQELYFSGNTIYF
TRBJ2-1 TRBV18 CASSPDTDNEQFF
TRBJ1-6 TRBV30 CAWSTAGGNNSPLHF
TRBJ2-2 TRBV5-1 CASSPRLAGGLNTGELFF
TRBJ1-2 TRBV28 CASRSDRGLYGYTF
TRBJ2-3 TRBV6-6 CASSYGAEMDTQYF
TRBJ1-4 TRBV19 CASINGPATNEKLFF
TRBJ1-1 TRBV5-1 CASSFRDRDYTEAFF
TRBJ1-4 TRBV7-9 CASSWKTGTPQGKLFF
TRBJ1-6 TRBV4-1 CASSQEVGGGEGSPLHF
TRBJ2-5 TRBV5-4 CASSLQGSQETQYF
TRBJ1-1 TRBV5-8 CASSLSGALSTEAFF
TRBJ2-7 TRBV28 CASSPSGSGGLREQYF
TRBJ2-5 TRBV7-2 CASSLGGTYQETQYF
TRBJ2-5 TRBV7-6 CASSPEGAAAQYF
TRBJ2-1 TRBV30 CAWSRKGQGTGEQFF
TRBJ2-4 TRBV5-1 CASSLGTSGGQNIQYF
TRBJ2-1 TRBV5-6 CASSFGGLATYNEQFF
TRBJ2-1 TRBV7-2 CASSLLRGAVGNEQFF
TRBJ2-3 TRBV7-2 CASRWDISTDTQYF
TRBJ2-7 TRBV28 CASSFLTGTGAYEQYF
TRBJ2-6 TRBV9 CASSVRPGGANVLTF
TRBJ1-2 TRBV5-5 CASSTVTGMSGYTF
TRBJ2-1 TRBV27 CASSLFGGQLEFNEQFF
TRBJ2-1 TRBV29-1 CSARAGSSYNEQFF
TRBJ1-2 TRBV24-1 CATSASRDYGYTF
TRBJ2-3 TRBV5-1 CASSFTSGGAGSTDTQYF
TRBJ2-7 TRBV6-5 CASRQAGSYEQYF
TRBJ2-3 TRBV5-5 CASSIGTYTDTQYF
TRBJ2-2 TRBV3-1/TRBV3-2 CASSHSVTGELFF
TRBJ2-5 TRBV5-8 CASSFTSGVETQYF
TRBJ1-2 TRBV3-1/TRBV3-2 CASSQDSWGGGYTF
TRBJ2-3 TRBV10-3 CAISVGLGGPDTQYF
TRBJ1-1 TRBV4-1 CASSQVFRGKGNTEAFF
TRBJ2-5 TRBV11-2 CASSPLRLAGRLIETQYF
TRBJ1-3 TRBV6-6 CASSYDSSSGNTIYF
TRBJ2-5 TRBV6-5 CASTWTSGAPQYF
TRBJ2-3 TRBV11-2 CASSLSGGSTDTQYF
TRBJ2-7 TRBV28 CASSPGTSGRYEQYF
TRBJ2-4 TRBV5-6 CASSLTFSLAKNIQYF
TRBJ1-2 TRBV10-3 CAISTGAPNYGYTF